This TCR beta chain was obtained from a study of technical replicates of blood from a handful of donors. This clone was recorded a few times. Clones were sequenced by immunoSEQ multiplex PCR, and TCRdb holds only the in-frame ones, with some missing. The sample has about 80,000 clones, about 95% seen once. CDR1 and CDR2 from the germline V gene are SGHRS and YFSETQ. The CDR3 contains 14 residues. V lost 1 base to trimming and J lost 0 bases, with 7 bases between them. The sequenced sample consisted of T cells isolated from PBMCs. The origin of this receptor is a human donor in good health. The genes are TRBV5-1 and TRBJ1-1, with D unclear. The CDR3 region is CASSLIGMNTEAFF. In nucleotides, the CDR3 is TGCGCCAGCAGCTTGATCGGGATGAACACTGAAGCTTTCTTT.